One and the same sample provided the 2 T cell receptor beta chains below, sequenced in a study of blood T cell repertoires in COVID-19. TCRdb keeps only in-frame clones here, not all; method: immunoSEQ multiplex PCR. There are about 130,000 clones in the sample; about four fifths occur only once, and about 5% lies in the top ten. The sample taken for sequencing was peripheral blood. Receptors were obtained from an older woman with COVID-19, enrolled during active disease.

The rearrangement joins TRBV28 to TRBJ2-6; 8 positions match TRBD1. The CDR3 runs to 20 residues. With 3 bases clipped from V and 1 base from J, the junction kept 14 bases outside the gene matches. The germline V gene has CDR1 MDHEN and CDR2 SYDVKM. Written as DNA, the CDR3 is TGTGCCAGCAGTTTTCGACAGGGGAAGGGAAGGGGATCTGGGGCCAACGTCCTGACTTTC. Translated: CASSFRQGKGRGSGANVLTF.

The V call is TRBV27, the J call TRBJ2-3, with D possibly being TRBD2 (6 bases). The V gene lost 5 bases and the J gene lost 2 bases, with 17 bases spanning the gap. The CDR3 is made up of 16 amino acids. The germline V gene has CDR1 MNHEY and CDR2 SMNVEV (reference sequence). The CDR3 DNA reads TGTGCCAGCAGTCGACAGAGACTAGACACCACAGATACGCAGTATTTT. Translating gives CASSRQRLDTTDTQYF.